The 16 T cell receptor beta chains presented below share a single source sample, sequenced in a study of blood T cell repertoires in COVID-19 (TCRdb year 2020). Library creation used the immunoSEQ multiplex PCR assay. TCRdb carries this immuneACCESS record with in-frame sequences only. Its versions omit some clonotypes, under half of them owing to an unresolved V gene in the studies checked, with the rest unexplained. The sample data list tens of thousands of clones, and over 70% of these were observed just once. The ten largest account for about 3% of the sample. Source material: peripheral blood. The receptors stem from a man aged 70 or older with COVID-19, enrolled during active disease.

This clone has just a few counts. The chain recombines TRBV29-1 with TRBJ1-4; no definite D call. Per the germline V gene, CDR1 is SQVTM and CDR2 is ANQGSEA. This CDR3 is 12 amino acids long. V shed 7 bases and J shed 8 bases, with 14 bases lying between them. Here the CDR3 DNA reads TGCAGCGCCCGGGGAGCACGCGAAAAACTGTTTTTT. It translates to CSARGAREKLFF.

This clone was seen only once. The chain combines TRBV7-2 with TRBJ2-7; 9 bases fit TRBD2. This CDR3 is built from 15 residues. CDR1 is SGHTA and CDR2 is FQGNSA in the germline V gene. Trimming removed 5 bases from V and 0 bases from J; junction bases left unmatched: 5. CDR3 residues: CASSPLAGYSYEQYF. The CDR3, as DNA: TGTGCCAGCAGCCCACTAGCGGGTTACTCCTACGAGCAGTACTTC.

The V call is TRBV6-5, the J call TRBJ2-2, with 9 bases fitting TRBD2. After removal of 0 bases from V and 6 bases from J, the junction contained 5 bases not matched to a gene. The CDR3 covers 16 residues. Germline values: CDR1 MNHEY, CDR2 SVGAGI. This chain's CDR3 is CASSYSASGIAGELFF. The CDR3 region has the DNA TGTGCCAGCAGTTACTCTGCTAGCGGGATAGCCGGGGAGCTGTTTTTT.

For the CDR3, the DNA is TGCGCCAGCAGCCAACTGGGACTCCCCTCCTACGAGCAGTACTTC. The encoded protein is CASSQLGLPSYEQYF. The V call is TRBV4-3, the J call TRBJ2-7; possibly TRBD2 for D (6 bases). The germline CDR1 and CDR2 sequences are LGHNA and YSLEER. CDR3 length equals 15 residues. V was shortened by 2 bases and J by 0 bases, with 11 bases between the two germline ends.

CDR3 bases: TGTGCCAGCAGCCAAGTGGCTAGCGCCTTAACCTACGAGCAGTACTTC. It encodes CASSQVASALTYEQYF. The chain joins TRBV4-2 to TRBJ2-7; a weak D match, TRBD2 (6 bases). CDR1 and CDR2 (germline): LGHNA, YNFKEQ. The CDR3 contains 16 residues. V was clipped by 1 base and J by 2 bases, with 15 bases between them.

The genes are TRBV24-1 and TRBJ2-2; TRBD1 matches at 8 bases. The length of the CDR3 is 16 residues. V shed 4 bases and J 2 bases; nucleotides not matched to a gene: 5. Looked up from germline, CDR1 is KGHDR and CDR2 is SFDVKD. The CDR3 spells CATSDRDRGNTGELFF. The DNA of the CDR3 is TGTGCCACCAGTGACCGAGACAGGGGAAACACCGGGGAGCTGTTTTTT.

In its sample, this clone was seen a few times. V gene TRBV3-1 (or the pseudogene TRBV3-2) combines with J gene TRBJ1-5; unclear D gene. The CDR3 is 14 amino acids. V dropped 4 bases and J dropped 2 bases, with 9 bases sitting between them. Germline V gene data show CDR1 as LGHDT and CDR2 as YNNKEL (reference sequence). CDR3 bases: TGTGCCAGCAGCCCATACGGGGGCAATCAGCCCCAGCATTTT. This translates into CASSPYGGNQPQHF.

The gene calls are TRBV27 and TRBJ1-2; D gene uncertain. The CDR3 is 14 residues long. Germline CDR1 is MNHEY and CDR2 is SMNVEV (reference sequence). Deletions cut 2 bases from V and 5 bases from J, with 12 bases between. The CDR3 protein is CASSLKGEGYGYTF. In DNA form, the CDR3 reads TGTGCCAGCAGTTTAAAGGGTGAGGGATATGGCTACACCTTC.

This clone came up once. The chain employs TRBV10-3 and TRBJ1-1; the match to TRBD1 covers 8 bases. With 6 bases clipped from V and 1 base from J, the junction kept 4 bases outside the gene matches. Germline CDR1 ENHRY, CDR2 SYGVKD. This CDR3 contains 14 residues. The CDR3 sequence: CAIRPGTGNTEAFF. The CDR3 DNA follows: TGTGCCATCAGACCCGGGACAGGGAACACTGAAGCTTTCTTT.

The rearrangement links TRBV27 to TRBJ2-3; D not resolved. V lost 0 bases and J 2 bases, leaving 12 bases between the germline ends. This CDR3 contains 16 residues. Per germline, CDR1 MNHEY and CDR2 SMNVEV (reference sequence). CDR3 in DNA: TGTGCCAGCAGTTTATCTGTGGGCTCCCTCACAGATACGCAGTATTTT. Protein: CASSLSVGSLTDTQYF.

This chain uses TRBV7-2 with TRBJ2-1; D unresolved. The CDR3 consists of 17 residues. CDR1 is SGHTA and CDR2 is FQGNSA in the germline V gene. V dropped 3 bases and J dropped 0 bases, with 15 bases sitting between them. The CDR3 region has the DNA TGTGCCAGCAGCTTCACCCCAAGCCGAAGCTCCTACAATGAGCAGTTCTTC. This encodes CASSFTPSRSSYNEQFF.

This chain links TRBV3-1 (or the pseudogene TRBV3-2) with TRBJ1-2; 10 bases fit TRBD1. Germline V lookup: CDR1 LGHDT, CDR2 YNNKEL (reference sequence). After removal of 1 base from V and 2 bases from J, the junction contained 10 bases not matched to a gene. The CDR3 spans 18 residues. This chain's CDR3 is CASSQVTGTGVSNYGYTF. In DNA, the CDR3 is TGTGCCAGCAGCCAAGTCACCGGGACAGGGGTTTCCAACTATGGCTACACCTTC.

The chain links TRBV7-9 to TRBJ1-1; D is undetermined. This CDR3 spans 12 amino acids. Trimming shortened V by 1 base and J by 7 bases, and 7 bases separated the two germline ends. The V gene's germline CDR1 is SEHNR and CDR2 FQNEAQ (reference sequence). The CDR3 protein is CASSLVANEAFF. The CDR3 nucleotides read TGTGCCAGCAGCTTAGTCGCTAATGAAGCTTTCTTT.

This rearrangement joins TRBV27 to TRBJ2-7; D might be TRBD2 (7 bases). From germline, CDR1 is MNHEY and CDR2 SMNVEV (reference sequence). This CDR3 has 14 amino acids. Trimming removed 5 bases from V and 2 bases from J, with 13 bases in between. CDR3 DNA: TGTGCCAGCAGTAAGGGGGGGGTAACCTACGAGCAGTACTTC. It translates to CASSKGGVTYEQYF.

In its sample, this clone was seen a few times. J is TRBJ2-7 and V is TRBV19; 7 bases are shared with TRBD2. Germline assignment: CDR1 LNHDA and CDR2 SQIVND (reference sequence). This CDR3 has 12 residues. Unmatched junction bases numbered 0, after V lost 3 bases and J lost 4 bases. The CDR3, as DNA: TGTGCCAGTAGTATCGGGGGGTACGAGCAGTACTTC. Amino acid sequence: CASSIGGYEQYF.

This chain uses TRBV6-1 with TRBJ2-7; 10 bases align to TRBD1. The germline V gene has CDR1 MNHNS and CDR2 SASEGT. The CDR3 spans 15 residues. The ends lost 3 bases at V and 5 bases at J; junction bases unmatched: 7. The CDR3 is CASSDRDRGLNEQYF. As DNA, the CDR3 is TGTGCCAGCAGTGACCGGGACAGGGGACTCAACGAGCAGTACTTC.